The 14 T cell receptor beta chains in this list originate from one sample, sequenced in a study of long-term antiretroviral therapy in people with HIV. With survey level as its setting, the immunoSEQ assay was v3.0. Sequencing was performed with immunoSEQ multiplex PCR; in TCRdb, only in-frame clones are kept and a portion is missing. Among under 30,000 clones listed, around 83% were seen once. The material sequenced was unsorted PBMCs, taken 0.7 years before starting antiretroviral therapy. These receptors all come from a man aged 25 to 45 with HIV.

V is TRBV9 and J is TRBJ1-1; no definite D call. Per the germline V gene, CDR1 is SGDLS and CDR2 is YYNGEE. This CDR3 has 14 amino acids. The V end was cut by 0 bases, the J end by 0 bases, with 6 bases between. CDR3 residues: CASSVAPMNTEAFF. CDR3 nucleotide sequence: TGTGCCAGCAGCGTAGCGCCGATGAACACTGAAGCTTTCTTT.

The chain couples TRBV5-5 to TRBJ2-5, with TRBD1 matching 8 bases. V gave up 2 bases and J gave up 5 bases; unmatched junction bases: 8. Germline CDR1 and CDR2: SGHKS and YYEKEE (reference sequence). The CDR3 runs to 15 residues. The CDR3 sequence is CASSLRTGSLETQYF. The DNA of the CDR3 is TGTGCCAGCAGCTTAAGGACAGGGTCATTGGAGACCCAGTACTTC. The variable domain in full, with the rest retrieved from reference TRBV5-5 and TRBJ2-5, is DAGVTQSPTHLIKTRGQQVTLRCSPISGHKSVSWYQQVLGQGPQFIFQYYEKEERGRGNFPDRFSARQFPNYSSELNVNALLLGDSALYLCASSLRTGSLETQYFGPGTRLLVL.

The chain carries TRBV28 and TRBJ1-5; D remains ambiguous. This CDR3 is 11 amino acids long. The germline V and J ends were trimmed by 6 bases and 3 bases, with 3 bases remaining between them. The germline gives CDR1 MDHEN, CDR2 SYDVKM. Written as DNA, the CDR3 is TGTGCCAGCAGCGACAATCAGCCCCAGCATTTT. Amino acids: CASSDNQPQHF.

J is TRBJ1-5 and V is TRBV19; D remains ambiguous. This CDR3 comprises 15 residues. Germline assignment: CDR1 LNHDA and CDR2 SQIVND (reference sequence). The V gene lost 2 bases and the J gene lost 3 bases, with 11 bases spanning the gap. The CDR3 spells CASSIYGRTNQPQHF. CDR3 in DNA: TGTGCCAGTAGTATATATGGCAGGACCAATCAGCCCCAGCATTTT. The whole variable domain, remainder taken from reference TRBV19 and TRBJ1-5, is DGGITQSPKYLFRKEGQNVTLSCEQNLNHDAMYWYRQDPGQGLRLIYYSQIVNDFQKGDIAEGYSVSREKKESFPLTVTSAQKNPTAFYLCASSIYGRTNQPQHFGDGTRLSIL.

The chain recombines TRBV13 with TRBJ2-2; 7 nucleotides match TRBD1. The germline V gene has CDR1 PRHDT and CDR2 FYEKMQ (reference sequence). With V trimmed by 9 bases and J by 4 bases, 14 bases remained unmatched. This CDR3 is 16 amino acids long. The CDR3 nucleotides read TGTGCCAGTTCTCCCACCGGGACAGTAAGCACCGGGGAGCTGTTTTTT. Translating gives CASSPTGTVSTGELFF. Full variable domain (missing parts from reference TRBV13 and TRBJ2-2): AAGVIQSPRHLIKEKRETATLKCYPIPRHDTVYWYQQGPGQDPQFLISFYEKMQSDKGSIPDRFSAQQFSDYHSELNMSSLELGDSALYFCASSPTGTVSTGELFFGEGSRLTVL.

The CDR3 nucleotides are TGTGCCAGCAGATATGGCGGTGCCGAGCAGTTCTTC. It translates to CASRYGGAEQFF. The chain joins TRBV11-2 to TRBJ2-1; D unresolved. Germline-derived CDR1 and CDR2 are SGHAT and FQNNGV. The CDR3 loop spans 12 amino acids. Between the trimmed V and J ends, which lost 6 bases and 10 bases, there was a span of 13 bases.

The chain links TRBV11-2 to TRBJ1-3, with D unclear. The germline V gene has CDR1 SGHAT and CDR2 FQNNGV. CDR3 length: 13 amino acids. V dropped 5 bases and J dropped 9 bases, with 14 bases sitting between them. The CDR3 spells CASSPQPLGTIYF. In DNA, the CDR3 is TGTGCCAGCAGCCCCCAACCGCTAGGCACCATATATTTT. The complete variable domain, with remaining parts taken from reference TRBV11-2 and TRBJ1-3, reads EAGVAQSPRYKIIEKRQSVAFWCNPISGHATLYWYQQILGQGPKLLIQFQNNGVVDDSQLPKDRFSAERLKGVDSTLKIQPAKLEDSAVYLCASSPQPLGTIYFGEGSWLTVV.

This clone was seen a handful of times. The chain couples TRBV27 to TRBJ1-2; 7 positions match TRBD1. The junction had 8 bases not matched to a gene; V was cut back by 3 bases and J by 7 bases. CDR1 and CDR2 (germline): MNHEY, SMNVEV (reference sequence). The CDR3 contains 14 residues. CDR3 region: CASSLSLRGSGYTF. The CDR3 nucleotides are TGTGCCAGCAGTTTGTCCCTCAGGGGGAGTGGCTACACCTTC.

This clone was seen a handful of times. The CDR3 nucleotides are TGCGCCAGCAGTGATGGGGGGACTCAGTACTTC. Translation gives CASSDGGTQYF. This chain connects TRBV10-2 to TRBJ2-7, with D possibly TRBD2 on 6 matching bases. The CDR3 covers 11 residues. Germline values: CDR1 WSHSY, CDR2 SAAADI. V was cut by 3 bases and J by 10 bases, with 10 bases left in between.

The chain links TRBV2 to TRBJ2-7, with 9 bases fitting TRBD1. Trimming removed 8 bases from V and 5 bases from J; junction bases left unmatched: 7. The CDR3 spans 13 residues. The germline V gene encodes CDR1 SNHLY and CDR2 FYNNEI. The CDR3 nucleotides read TGTGCCAGCGGAGGGGACAGGGTCCACGAGCAGTACTTC. Translating it yields CASGGDRVHEQYF.

This clone appeared a single time. This sequence joins TRBV5-4 and TRBJ1-1; TRBD1 might be the D (5 bases). This CDR3 has 16 amino acids. Germline CDR1 SGHNT, CDR2 YYREEE (reference sequence). Trimming removed 0 bases from V and 0 bases from J, with 12 bases in between. In DNA form, the CDR3 reads TGTGCCAGCAGCTTGGGGGGGGTAGGGATGAACACTGAAGCTTTCTTT. It is translated as CASSLGGVGMNTEAFF.

V gene TRBV10-3 combines with J gene TRBJ1-2; 11 bases are shared with TRBD1. Trimming took 6 bases from V and 11 from J; bases not matched to a gene: 8. CDR3 size: 13 residues. The germline V gene encodes CDR1 ENHRY and CDR2 SYGVKD. CDR3: CAISRGTGGGYTF. In nucleotides, the CDR3 is TGTGCCATCAGCCGCGGGACAGGGGGAGGTTACACCTTC.

The chain combines TRBV19 with TRBJ1-5; 7 positions agree with TRBD1. The CDR3 covers 14 residues. Germline V gene data show CDR1 as LNHDA and CDR2 as SQIVND (reference sequence). The junction had 10 bases not matched to a gene; V was cut back by 8 bases and J by 6 bases. CDR3 residues: CASAFGQAGQPQHF. CDR3 in DNA: TGTGCCAGTGCGTTCGGACAGGCGGGTCAGCCCCAGCATTTT.

This chain's CDR3 is CASSKAPSGVYNEQFF. The CDR3 DNA is TGTGCCAGCAGCAAAGCCCCCAGCGGGGTCTACAATGAGCAGTTCTTC. The chain has TRBV14 and TRBJ2-1, with 7 positions matching TRBD2. CDR3 length: 16 residues. Germline loops: CDR1 SGHDN, CDR2 FVKESK. Unmatched junction bases numbered 10, after V lost 5 bases and J lost 3 bases.